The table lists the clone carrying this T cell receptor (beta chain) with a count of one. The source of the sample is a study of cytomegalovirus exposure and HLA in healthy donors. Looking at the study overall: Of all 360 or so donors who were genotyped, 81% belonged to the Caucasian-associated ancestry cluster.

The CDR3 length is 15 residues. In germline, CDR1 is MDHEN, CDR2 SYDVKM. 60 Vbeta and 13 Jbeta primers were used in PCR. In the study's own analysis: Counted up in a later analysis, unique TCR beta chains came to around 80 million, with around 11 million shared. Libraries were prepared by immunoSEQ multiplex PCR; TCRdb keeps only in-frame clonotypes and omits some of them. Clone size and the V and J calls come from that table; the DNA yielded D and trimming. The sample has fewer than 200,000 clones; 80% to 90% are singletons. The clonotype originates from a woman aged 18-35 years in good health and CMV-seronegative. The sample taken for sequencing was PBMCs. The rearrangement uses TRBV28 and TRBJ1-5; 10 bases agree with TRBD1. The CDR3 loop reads CACDRGQRQNQPQHF. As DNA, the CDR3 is TGTGCTTGCGACAGGGGGCAACGGCAAAATCAGCCCCAGCATTTT.